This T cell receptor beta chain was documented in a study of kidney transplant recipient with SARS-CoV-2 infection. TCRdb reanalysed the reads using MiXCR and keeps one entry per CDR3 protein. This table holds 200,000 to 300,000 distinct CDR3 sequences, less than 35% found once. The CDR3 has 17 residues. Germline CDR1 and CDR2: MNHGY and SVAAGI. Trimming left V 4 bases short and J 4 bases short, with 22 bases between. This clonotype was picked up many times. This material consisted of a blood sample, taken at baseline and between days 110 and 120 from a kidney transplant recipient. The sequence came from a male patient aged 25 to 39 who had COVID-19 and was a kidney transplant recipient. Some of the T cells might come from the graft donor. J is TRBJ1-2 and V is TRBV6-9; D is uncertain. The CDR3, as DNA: TGTGCCAGCAGTTCGGTTCAGCCTTACGGAAAGACCTATGGCTACACCTTC. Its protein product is CASSSVQPYGKTYGYTF.